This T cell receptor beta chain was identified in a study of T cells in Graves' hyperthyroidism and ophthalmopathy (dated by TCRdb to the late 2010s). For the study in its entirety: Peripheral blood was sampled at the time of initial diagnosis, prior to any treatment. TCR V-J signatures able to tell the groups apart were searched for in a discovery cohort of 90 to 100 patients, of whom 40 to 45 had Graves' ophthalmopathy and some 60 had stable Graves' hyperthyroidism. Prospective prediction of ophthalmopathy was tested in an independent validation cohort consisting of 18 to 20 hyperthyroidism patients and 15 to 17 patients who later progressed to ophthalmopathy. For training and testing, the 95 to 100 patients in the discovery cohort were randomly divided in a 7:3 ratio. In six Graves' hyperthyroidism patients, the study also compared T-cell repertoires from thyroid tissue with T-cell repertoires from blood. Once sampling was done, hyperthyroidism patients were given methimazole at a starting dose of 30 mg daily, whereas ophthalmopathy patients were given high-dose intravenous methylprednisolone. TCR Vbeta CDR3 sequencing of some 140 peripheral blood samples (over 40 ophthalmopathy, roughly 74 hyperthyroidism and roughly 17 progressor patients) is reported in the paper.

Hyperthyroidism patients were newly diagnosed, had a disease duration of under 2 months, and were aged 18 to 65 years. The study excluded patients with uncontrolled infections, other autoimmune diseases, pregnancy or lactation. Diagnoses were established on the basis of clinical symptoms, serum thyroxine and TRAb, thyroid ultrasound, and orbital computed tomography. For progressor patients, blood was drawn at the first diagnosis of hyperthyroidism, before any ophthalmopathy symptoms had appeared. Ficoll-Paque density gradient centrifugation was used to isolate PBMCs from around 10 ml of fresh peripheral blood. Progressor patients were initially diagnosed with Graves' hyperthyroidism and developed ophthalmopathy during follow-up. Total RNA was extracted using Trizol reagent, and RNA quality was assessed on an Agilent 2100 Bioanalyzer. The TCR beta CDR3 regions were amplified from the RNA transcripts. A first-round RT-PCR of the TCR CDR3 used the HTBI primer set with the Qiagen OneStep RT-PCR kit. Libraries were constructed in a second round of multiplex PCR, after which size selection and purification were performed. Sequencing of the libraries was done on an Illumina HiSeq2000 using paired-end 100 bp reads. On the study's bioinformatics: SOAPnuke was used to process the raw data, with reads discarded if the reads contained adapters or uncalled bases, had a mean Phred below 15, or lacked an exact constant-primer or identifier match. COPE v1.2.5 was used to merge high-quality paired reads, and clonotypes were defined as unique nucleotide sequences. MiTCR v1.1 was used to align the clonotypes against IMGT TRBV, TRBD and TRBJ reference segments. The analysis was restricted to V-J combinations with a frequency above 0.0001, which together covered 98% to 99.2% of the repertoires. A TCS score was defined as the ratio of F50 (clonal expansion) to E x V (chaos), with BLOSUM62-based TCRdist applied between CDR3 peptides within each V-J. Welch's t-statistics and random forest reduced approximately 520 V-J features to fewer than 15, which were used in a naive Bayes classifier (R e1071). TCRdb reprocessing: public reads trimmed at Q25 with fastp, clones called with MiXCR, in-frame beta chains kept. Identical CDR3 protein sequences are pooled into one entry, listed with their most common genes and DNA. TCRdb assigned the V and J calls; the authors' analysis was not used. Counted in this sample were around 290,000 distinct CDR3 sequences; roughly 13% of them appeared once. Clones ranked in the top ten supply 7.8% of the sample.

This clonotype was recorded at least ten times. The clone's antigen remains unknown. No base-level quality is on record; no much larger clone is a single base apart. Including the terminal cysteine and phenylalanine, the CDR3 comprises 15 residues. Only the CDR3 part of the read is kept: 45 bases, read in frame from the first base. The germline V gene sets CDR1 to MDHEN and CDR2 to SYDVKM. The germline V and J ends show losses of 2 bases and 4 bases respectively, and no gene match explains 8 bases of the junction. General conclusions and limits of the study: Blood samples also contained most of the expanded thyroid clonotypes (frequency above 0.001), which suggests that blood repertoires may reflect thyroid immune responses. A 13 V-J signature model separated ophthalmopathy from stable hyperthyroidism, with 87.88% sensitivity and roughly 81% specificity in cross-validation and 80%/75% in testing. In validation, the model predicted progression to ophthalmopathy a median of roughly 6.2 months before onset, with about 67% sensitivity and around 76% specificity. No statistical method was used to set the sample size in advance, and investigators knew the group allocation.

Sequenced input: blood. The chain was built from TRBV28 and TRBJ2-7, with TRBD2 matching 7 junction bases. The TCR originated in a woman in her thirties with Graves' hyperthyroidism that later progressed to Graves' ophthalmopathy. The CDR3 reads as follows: CASSLGTIPFYEQYF. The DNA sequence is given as TGTGCCAGCAGTTTAGGGACTATCCCCTTTTACGAGCAGTACTTC. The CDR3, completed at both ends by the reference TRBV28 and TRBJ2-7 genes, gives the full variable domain DVKVTQSSRYLVKRTGEKVFLECVQDMDHENMFWYRQDPGLGLRLIYFSYDVKMKEKGDIPEGYSVSREKKERFSLILESASTNQTSMYLCASSLGTIPFYEQYFGPGTRLTVT.